This TCR beta chain came from a study of cytomegalovirus exposure and HLA in healthy donors. Whole-study context: There were approximately 400 genotyped donors. Of these, 75% to 90% fell in the genetic ancestry cluster associated with self-reported Caucasian donors. Whole-study findings and limits: In a later analysis, TCR beta V- and J-gene trimming was associated with a missense DCLRE1C variant. An assumption of roughly uniform sequencing depth across donors underlay the presence/absence analyses.

The CDR3 consists of 18 residues. V shed 4 bases and J shed 4 bases, with 25 bases lying between them. Per germline, CDR1 MDHEN and CDR2 SYDVKM. Concerning this clone: Its antigen is as yet unknown.

The PCR made use of 60 Vbeta and 13 Jbeta primers. Method: immunoSEQ multiplex PCR; TCRdb's copy keeps in-frame clones and lacks some. The sample has under 200,000 clones; approximately 80% are singletons. The source of this sequence is a woman in her 30s in good health and CMV-seropositive. The specimen sequenced was PBMCs. The V and J genes are TRBV28 and TRBJ2-5; D is possibly TRBD2 (7 bases). The CDR3 bases are TGTGCCAGCAGTTCCGCATTAGGGGGGGGCCGGGAAGGAGAGACCCAGTACTTC. Translation: CASSSALGGGREGETQYF.